This TCR beta chain was identified during a study of spatial heterogeneity in lung cancer. Study information: Detected sequences consistently included more beta-chain ones than alpha-chain ones.

This clonotype appeared many times. Specified time point: sample taken at primary tumor resection. In germline, CDR1 is SNHLY, CDR2 FYNNEI. The CDR3 is 16 amino acids. V was clipped by 4 bases and J by 0 bases, with 13 bases between them. TCRdb redid the calling of the 5' RACE reads with MiXCR, one entry per CDR3 protein. In the table there are about 35,000 distinct CDR3 sequences, under 4% of which are singletons. This chain links TRBV2 with TRBJ2-1; D uncertain. The source is a male donor with early-stage non-small cell lung cancer. The sample was normal lung tissue next to the tumor, taken at surgery. The CDR3 region is CASSARSLGSYNEQFF. In nucleotides, the CDR3 is TGTGCCAGCAGTGCCCGGTCGTTGGGCTCCTACAATGAGCAGTTCTTC.